The present entry profiles one T cell receptor (beta chain) with its context. Its antigen is currently unknown. Germline CDR1 LNHNV, CDR2 YYDKDF (reference sequence). The CDR3 has 12 residues. V gave up 3 bases and J gave up 6 bases, with 6 bases separating them. This sample was taken from a study of T cells after yellow fever vaccination. Looking at the study overall: The authors prepared low-cell-number fractions using SMART-Seq v4 Ultra Low Input. General study findings and limits: Most clones from primary vaccination were detected again post-booster (about 96% CD4, about 88% CD8). Just a small share of clonotypes turned up in the CD4 compartment as well as the CD8 compartment.

UMIs and a universal primer site were added when TCR cDNA was made by 5'RACE template switching. TCRdb analysed the 5' RACE reads with MiXCR anew, one entry per CDR3 protein. This sample has hundreds of thousands of distinct CDR3 sequences, with roughly 8.3% found just once. Sample: PBMCs, taken 45 days after the first yellow fever vaccination. The receptor comes from a man aged 18 to 30 who received the YFV17D yellow fever vaccine. This chain connects TRBV15 to TRBJ2-1; tentative D call: TRBD2 (5 bases). Here the CDR3 reads CATSRRANEQFF. In DNA, the CDR3 is TGTGCCACCAGCAGGAGGGCCAATGAGCAGTTCTTC.